This T cell receptor (beta chain) derives from a study of blood T cell repertoires in COVID-19 (dated by TCRdb to the early 2020s). Study-wide context: The collaborator samples originated in the United States, Italy and Spain and spanned the acute and convalescent phases of COVID-19. The prospective study material was composed of cDNA or gDNA derived from T cells, B-cell-depleted T cells, or PBMCs. Subjects who had been exposed to COVID-19, were actively infected with it, or had recovered from it provided the deeply sampled blood TCRbeta repertoires that made up the dataset. The repertoires were released in a freely available public database meant as a resource for research on the immune response to SARS-CoV-2. The samples were drawn from two sources: the first 160 participants of the ongoing ImmuneRACE study, and 1,000 to 1,500 subjects contributed by 6 global collaborators. The sample metadata nearly always contained a de-identified subject ID, COVID-19 status, age in years and sex. Where HLA class I and class II types were available, the types were taken from metadata supplied by the sample provider, not from assay-based typing. What the research found in general, with its limitations: Clinical and demographic metadata were provided uncurated, with the amount varying by source and participant.

The immunoSEQ Assay, a bias-controlled multiplex PCR, was used to amplify TCRbeta CDR3 regions from genomic DNA. The authors' pipeline ran thus. The number of nucleated cells in each sample was estimated by amplification of reference gene primers within the assay. To quantify the absolute abundance of each unique TCRbeta CDR3 rearrangement, sequence reads were collapsed and filtered. For each sample, productive Simpson clonality was calculated as the square root of Simpson's diversity index across productive rearrangements. Here the immuneACCESS table is served through TCRdb, limited to in-frame sequences with V and J called. Missing clones are a known gap in these copies; in checked studies unresolved V genes cover under half, and the rest lacks a known reason. That table furnishes V, J and clone size, whereas the DNA furnished D and trimming. Counted in this sample were just over 95,000 clones; 90% of them appeared once. 1.7% of the sample is held by the ten biggest clonotypes.

Each collaborating institution followed its own protocols to collect whole blood in K2EDTA tubes. Collaborator samples were shipped for TCRbeta analysis as frozen whole blood, isolated PBMCs, or DNA extracted from either sample type. Comment on this clone: Its antigen is still unknown. No base quality values were provided; no much bigger clone lies one nucleotide off.

The germline V gene provides CDR1 SQVTM and CDR2 ANQGSEA. From its cysteine to its phenylalanine, the CDR3 spans 15 amino acids. The retained sequence is limited to the CDR3, 45 bases, with the frame set at the first base. Trimming takes 4 bases from V and 3 bases from J, and the germline ends sit 15 bases apart. The receptor comes from a man aged 55 to 70 with acute or convalescent COVID-19. The sequence is built from TRBV29-1 and TRBJ2-2; the D gene cannot be named for sure. Source material: peripheral blood. This receptor has the CDR3 CSVVPRVPDTGELFF. The DNA sequence is TGCAGCGTTGTCCCCCGGGTTCCGGACACCGGGGAGCTGTTTTTT.